The sequence of this T cell receptor (beta chain) was determined in a study of shared clonotypes between healthy human individuals. On this clone: As yet, its antigen is unknown.

Using immunoSEQ multiplex PCR, the repertoire was profiled, and TCRdb retains in-frame clones only, with some absent. This sample has fewer than 2.5 million clones; roughly 93% occur once, and the top ten carry 0.36%. General study results and limits: Represented diversity (both genetic and exposure-history) was limited by the small number of donors.

CDR1 is SGHNT, CDR2 YENEEA, per germline. The CDR3 covers 15 residues. V lost 4 bases and J lost 2, with 12 bases in between. The receptor was isolated from a man between 18 and 29 years old in good health. Some clones in this sample may be carry-over from other donors' samples. Sequenced: naive CD4+ T cells from PBMCs. Subset in this sample: CD45RA+ positively selected. This chain uses TRBV11-3 with TRBJ2-1; perhaps TRBD2 as D (5 bases). The CDR3 DNA reads TGTGCCAGCAGCTCTAGTAGCGAGGCCTACAATGAGCAGTTCTTC. Translation gives CASSSSSEAYNEQFF.